This T cell receptor (beta chain) was identified during a study of T cells in Graves' hyperthyroidism and ophthalmopathy (dated by TCRdb to 2018 to 2020). Some background on the complete study: Peripheral blood was sampled at the time of initial diagnosis, prior to any treatment. A discovery cohort of approximately 97 patients, approximately 44 with Graves' ophthalmopathy and roughly 59 with stable Graves' hyperthyroidism, was used to find distinguishing TCR V-J signatures. Prospective prediction of ophthalmopathy was tested in an independent validation cohort of fewer than 20 hyperthyroidism patients and some 17 patients who later progressed to ophthalmopathy. The roughly 90 discovery patients were divided at random into training and test sets in a 7:3 ratio. In addition, the study compared T-cell repertoires in thyroid tissue and in blood from about 6 Graves' hyperthyroidism patients. After sampling, hyperthyroidism patients received methimazole starting at 30 mg daily, and ophthalmopathy patients received high-dose intravenous methylprednisolone. The paper reports TCR Vbeta CDR3 sequencing of fewer than 150 peripheral blood samples: some 41 ophthalmopathy, approximately 74 hyperthyroidism and around 17 progressor patients. Summary of the overall study and its limitations: In cross-validation, a model built on a 13 V-J signature told ophthalmopathy apart from stable hyperthyroidism with approximately 91% sensitivity and 81% to 82% specificity, and in testing the same model reached 80%/75%. No statistical method was used to fix the sample size in advance, and group allocation was not hidden from the investigators. Blood samples also contained most of the expanded thyroid clonotypes (frequency above 0.001), which suggests that blood repertoires may reflect thyroid immune responses. In validation, the model predicted progression to ophthalmopathy with 55% to 71% sensitivity and approximately 72% specificity, a median of approximately 6.5 months before onset.

Ophthalmopathy patients had moderately to severely active disease, Clinical Activity Score of at least 3, NOSPECS grade of at least 4, and duration under 3 months. Any patient with an uncontrolled infection, another autoimmune disease, pregnancy or lactation was excluded. Diagnoses were established on the basis of clinical symptoms, serum thyroxine and TRAb, thyroid ultrasound, and orbital computed tomography. Ficoll-Paque density gradient centrifugation was used to isolate PBMCs from 10 ml of fresh peripheral blood. Trizol reagent was used to extract total RNA, and RNA quality was then checked on an Agilent 2100 Bioanalyzer. Between the V and J ends, shortened by 2 bases and 0 bases respectively, the junction contains 11 bases. Based on the germline V gene (reference sequence), the CDR1 and CDR2 sequences are DFQATT and SNEGSKA. From the cysteine up to the phenylalanine, the CDR3 has a length of 15 residues. Only the CDR3 portion is preserved as DNA: 45 bases, with reading frame beginning at the first base.

Many counts were recorded for this clonotype. The target of this receptor is not known. Base qualities are not at hand, and no much larger clone is one base apart. TCR beta CDR3 regions were amplified from RNA transcripts. A first-round RT-PCR of the TCR CDR3 used the HTBI primer set with the Qiagen OneStep RT-PCR kit. Libraries were constructed in a second round of multiplex PCR, after which size selection and purification were performed. Sequencing of the libraries was done on an Illumina HiSeq2000 using paired-end 100 bp reads. As for how the authors treated the data: Raw data were processed with SOAPnuke, discarding reads with adapters, uncalled bases, mean Phred below 15, or no exact constant-primer or identifier match. High-quality paired reads were merged with COPE v1.2.5, and unique nucleotide sequences were defined as clonotypes. MiTCR v1.1 was used to align the clonotypes against IMGT TRBV, TRBD and TRBJ reference segments. The analysis was restricted to V-J combinations with a frequency above 0.0001, which together covered 99.2% of the repertoires. A TCS score was defined as the ratio of F50 (clonal expansion) to E x V (chaos), with BLOSUM62-based TCRdist applied between CDR3 peptides within each V-J. Welch's t-statistics and random forest reduced around 550 V-J features to 13, which were used in a naive Bayes classifier (R e1071). The raw public data were reprocessed by TCRdb itself: fastp quality trimming at Q25, MiXCR clonotype calling, in-frame beta chains only. Duplicate CDR3 protein sequences are folded into a single record with the most common DNA and genes. The V and J calls follow TCRdb's processing rather than the paper's. This sample comprises about 530,000 distinct CDR3 sequences, roughly 18% of them detected only once. The leading ten clones occupy roughly a sixth of the sample.

This clonotype was sampled from a woman younger than 30 with Graves' ophthalmopathy. The source material was blood. Recombination linked TRBV20-1 to TRBJ2-1; TRBD2 is perhaps the D gene, given 6 matching bases. The CDR3: CSARWGESSYNEQFF. Read as DNA, the sequence is TGCAGTGCTAGATGGGGGGAAAGCTCCTACAATGAGCAGTTCTTC.